These 6 T cell receptor beta chains originate from one sample sequenced in a study of persistence of HIV-infected CD4 T cells (dated by TCRdb to the early 2020s). The immunoSEQ hsTCRB assay version 4, run in survey mode, was used to sequence TCRbeta repertoires from genomic DNA. Here the immuneACCESS table is served through TCRdb, limited to in-frame sequences with V and J called. Missing clones are a known gap in these copies; in checked studies unresolved V genes cover under half, and the rest lacks a known reason. The table for this sample lists 10,000 or so clones; more than 70% of them were counted only once. The leading ten clones occupy about 2% of the sample. The treatment or condition label, as the study defines it: suppressive antiretroviral therapy. A pool of overlapping 15-mer peptides from HIV-1 Gag, at 0.9 to 1 ug per peptide per mL, was used to stimulate the cells. CD4+ T cells that responded were sorted based on upregulation of both CD40 ligand and CD69.

No cognate antigen is known for these TCRs. The sequences come from CD4+ T cells sorted from PBMCs after approximately 20-hour stimulation, collected from a patient who received antiretroviral therapy. According to the study, the label for this sample's cell subset or site signals: CD40L+CD69+ CD4 T cells responding to HIV-1 Gag peptides. These receptors all come from an adult woman with HIV who was CMV-seropositive.

The gene calls are TRBV7-2 and TRBJ2-3; 7 nucleotides align to TRBD1. Germline V gene lookup returns CDR1 SGHTA and CDR2 FQGNSA. V lost 2 bases to trimming and J lost 1 base; unmatched junction nucleotides: 3. This CDR3 contains 15 residues. The chain's CDR3 is CASSLNRGGTDTQYF. Here the CDR3 DNA reads TGTGCCAGCAGCTTAAACAGGGGAGGCACAGATACGCAGTATTTT.

The chain is built from TRBV5-1 and TRBJ1-1, with a possible D match to TRBD1 (6 bases). This CDR3 comprises 13 residues. Trimming pared 4 bases from V and 4 bases from J, leaving 11 bases between. Germline loops: CDR1 SGHRS, CDR2 YFSETQ. For the CDR3, the DNA is TGCGCCAGCAGCGGCGGGACACTCACTGAAGCTTTCTTT. It yields the protein CASSGGTLTEAFF.

This chain connects TRBV11-3 to TRBJ2-5, with 10 bases lining up with TRBD1. Trimming at V came to 5 bases and at J to 3 bases, leaving 12 bases not matched to a gene. The CDR3 contains 17 residues. The germline V gene has CDR1 SGHNT and CDR2 YENEEA. DNA for the CDR3: TGTGCCAGCAGCCGTAACCGACGGGACAGGGGAAAAGAGACCCAGTACTTC. This encodes CASSRNRRDRGKETQYF.

This rearrangement joins TRBV12-5 to TRBJ1-3; no clear D. There are 13 residues in the CDR3. Germline CDR1 and CDR2: LGHNT and FRNRAP. V lost 1 base, J lost 4 bases, and 5 bases lay in between. DNA of the CDR3: TGTGCTAGTGGTTTGGCCGGCGGAAACACCATATATTTT. Translated: CASGLAGGNTIYF.

This clone is a singleton in its sample. The rearrangement links TRBV7-9 to TRBJ2-6, with D unclear. The CDR3 runs 13 residues. Trimming stripped 3 bases from V and 10 bases from J, with 10 bases between. From germline, CDR1 is SEHNR and CDR2 FQNEAQ (reference sequence). CDR3 region: CASSFGGGNVLTF. The CDR3, as DNA: TGTGCCAGCAGCTTTGGCGGTGGTAACGTCCTGACTTTC.

The rearrangement joins TRBV5-5 to TRBJ2-5; TRBD1 or TRBD2 may be the D gene (6 bases each). Germline loops: CDR1 SGHKS, CDR2 YYEKEE (reference sequence). The CDR3 has 14 residues. V was shortened by 4 bases and J by 4 bases, with 14 bases between the two germline ends. The DNA of the CDR3 is TGTGCCAGCAGCACGCGACAGGAGGGAGAGACCCAGTACTTC. Protein product: CASSTRQEGETQYF.